The sequence of this TCR beta chain was determined in a study of blood T cell repertoires in COVID-19. Study overall: Nucleic acid was either cDNA or gDNA, and it came from T cells, B-cell-depleted T cells, or PBMCs.

The V gene end was trimmed by 1 base and the J gene end by 9 bases; junction bases not matched to a gene: 5. Germline CDR1 and CDR2: SGHTA and FQGNSA. CDR3 size: 15 residues. Clones were sequenced by immunoSEQ multiplex PCR, and TCRdb holds only the in-frame ones, with some missing. The profile covers 250,000 to 350,000 clones, with around 91% appearing a single time and 12% taken by the ten largest. V usage is TRBV7-2 and J usage is TRBJ1-4; 10 bases line up with TRBD1. Sequencing was done on a sample of peripheral blood. This TCR came from a woman aged 60-70 years with acute or convalescent COVID-19. The chain's CDR3 is CASSLGGQGRQKLFF. The CDR3 DNA reads TGTGCCAGCAGCTTAGGGGGACAGGGGAGGCAAAAACTGTTTTTT.